This is a list of T cell receptor beta chains from one sample in a study of type 1 and type 2 diabetes patients. TCRdb passed the multiplex PCR reads through MiXCR, listing each CDR3 protein once. The table includes about 290,000 distinct CDR3 sequences, more than 40% detected once. The sample taken for sequencing was peripheral blood mononuclear cells (PBMCs). These receptors all come from a man younger than 35 with type 2 diabetes. Both conserved end residues are part of each CDR3. D genes are given only for firm matches. The size entry is marked missing in some rows and otherwise reads once, few, many or a size class.

D: .; length: 14; V: TRBV10-3; size: .; J: TRBJ2-2; DNA: TGTGCCATCAGTGAGTCCTATTTGGCCGGGGAGCTGTTTTTT; CDR3: CAISESYLAGELFF
D: TRBD1; length: 14; V: TRBV27; size: few; J: TRBJ1-1; DNA: TGTGCCAGCAGAAAGGGGGCTAGGTACACTGAAGCTTTCTTT; CDR3: CASRKGARYTEAFF
D: .; length: 17; V: TRBV15; size: .; J: TRBJ2-2; DNA: TGTGCCACCAGCAGAGATCTTAGGGCAGGGCAAACCGGGGGGCTGTTTTTT; CDR3: CATSRDLRAGQTGGLFF
D: .; length: 12; V: TRBV20-1; size: .; J: TRBJ1-1; DNA: TGCGGTACCCCCTTGCTAGAGACTGAAGCTTTCTTT; CDR3: CGTPLLETEAFF
D: TRBD2; length: 17; V: TRBV7-2; size: .; J: TRBJ2-5; DNA: TGTGCCAGCAGTTTGTTAGCGGGAGGAGGAGCTAGAGAGACCCAGTACTTC; CDR3: CASSLLAGGGARETQYF
D: .; length: 15; V: TRBV7-6; size: .; J: TRBJ1-1; DNA: TGTGCCAGCAGTTTAGCGGGCCCCAAAGCGACTGAAGCTTTCTTT; CDR3: CASSLAGPKATEAFF
D: .; length: 14; V: TRBV19; size: few; J: TRBJ1-5; DNA: TGTGCCAGTAGTAAGGATGGAAGCTATCAGCCCCAGCATTTT; CDR3: CASSKDGSYQPQHF
D: .; length: 15; V: TRBV3-1; size: .; J: TRBJ1-2; DNA: TGTGCCAGCAGCCGAGGACCGAGGGGGAACACTGGCTACACCTTC; CDR3: CASSRGPRGNTGYTF
D: TRBD2; length: 16; V: TRBV27; size: .; J: TRBJ2-2; DNA: TGTGCCAGCAGCCCGGGACTAGCGGGGGCCACCGGGGAGCTGTTTTTT; CDR3: CASSPGLAGATGELFF
D: .; length: 12; V: TRBV20-1; size: .; J: TRBJ1-1; DNA: TGCAGTGCTAGAGAAGGAGGGGCTGAAGCTTTCTTT; CDR3: CSAREGGAEAFF
D: .; length: 15; V: TRBV4-1; size: few; J: TRBJ2-2; DNA: TGCGCCAGCAGCCAATCCTCCGGGGGCACCGGGGAGCTGTTTTTT; CDR3: CASSQSSGGTGELFF
D: .; length: 13; V: TRBV19; size: .; J: TRBJ2-3; DNA: TGTGCCAGTAGTATAAAGGTGGGAGATACGCAGTATTTT; CDR3: CASSIKVGDTQYF
D: .; length: 16; V: TRBV4-2; size: .; J: TRBJ1-2; DNA: TGTGCCAGCAGCCAAGATTTTGGTGACAGGTTAAATGGCTACACCTTC; CDR3: CASSQDFGDRLNGYTF
D: .; length: 16; V: TRBV20-1; size: few; J: TRBJ2-7; DNA: TGCAGTGCTAGAGACCCACAGGGCAACCTGGCCTACGAGCAGTACTTC; CDR3: CSARDPQGNLAYEQYF
D: .; length: 16; V: TRBV28; size: .; J: TRBJ2-7; DNA: TGTGCCAGCAGTCCCCTAGGATCCTCTTTAGAGGGAGAGCAGTACTTC; CDR3: CASSPLGSSLEGEQYF
D: .; length: 14; V: TRBV6-5; size: once; J: TRBJ2-7; DNA: TGTGCCAGCAGTCAAAGCGGAAACTACAATGAGCAGTACTTC; CDR3: CASSQSGNYNEQYF
D: TRBD1; length: 14; V: TRBV20-1; size: .; J: TRBJ1-4; DNA: TGCAGTGCTAGAGCGGGGACAGAAAATGAAAAACTGTTTTTT; CDR3: CSARAGTENEKLFF
D: .; length: 12; V: TRBV6-1; size: .; J: TRBJ1-2; DNA: TGTGCCAGCAGTGAAGTGGGAGGTGGCTACACCTTC; CDR3: CASSEVGGGYTF
D: .; length: 14; V: TRBV27; size: few; J: TRBJ1-1; DNA: TGTGCCAGCAGTGCACGGCGACCGAACACTGAAGCTTTCTTT; CDR3: CASSARRPNTEAFF
D: TRBD1; length: 16; V: TRBV10-1; size: many; J: TRBJ2-5; DNA: TGCGCCAGCAGTGAGTCGGGGACAGCCGAAGGAGAGACCCAGTACTTC; CDR3: CASSESGTAEGETQYF
D: TRBD1; length: 15; V: TRBV19; size: .; J: TRBJ1-1; DNA: TGTGCCAGTAGTGCTCAGGGGGCGCAGAACACTGAAGCTTTCTTT; CDR3: CASSAQGAQNTEAFF
D: TRBD1; length: 16; V: TRBV7-3; size: few; J: TRBJ2-2; DNA: TGTGCCAGCAGCCCAACGAGGACAGGCAGAGACGGGGAGCTGTTTTTT; CDR3: CASSPTRTGRDGELFF
D: .; length: 13; V: TRBV2; size: many; J: TRBJ2-5; DNA: TGTGCCAGCAGTGGGGGCAGCCAAGAGACCCAGTACTTC; CDR3: CASSGGSQETQYF
D: .; length: 13; V: TRBV4-1; size: few; J: TRBJ2-2; DNA: TGCGCCAGCTGCCCGGCGAACACCGGGGAGCTGTTTTTT; CDR3: CASCPANTGELFF
D: TRBD1; length: 13; V: TRBV3-1; size: .; J: TRBJ1-4; DNA: TGTGCCAGCAGCCAAGAGGGGATGGAGGGGGCTCATTTT; CDR3: CASSQEGMEGAHF
D: .; length: 15; V: TRBV27; size: .; J: TRBJ2-6; DNA: TGTGCCAGCAGGCTCTCAGGAGCTGGGGCCAACGTCCTGACTTTC; CDR3: CASRLSGAGANVLTF
D: .; length: 12; V: TRBV5-4; size: .; J: TRBJ2-7; DNA: TGTGCCAGCAGCTTAGGGACCTACGAGCAGTACTTC; CDR3: CASSLGTYEQYF